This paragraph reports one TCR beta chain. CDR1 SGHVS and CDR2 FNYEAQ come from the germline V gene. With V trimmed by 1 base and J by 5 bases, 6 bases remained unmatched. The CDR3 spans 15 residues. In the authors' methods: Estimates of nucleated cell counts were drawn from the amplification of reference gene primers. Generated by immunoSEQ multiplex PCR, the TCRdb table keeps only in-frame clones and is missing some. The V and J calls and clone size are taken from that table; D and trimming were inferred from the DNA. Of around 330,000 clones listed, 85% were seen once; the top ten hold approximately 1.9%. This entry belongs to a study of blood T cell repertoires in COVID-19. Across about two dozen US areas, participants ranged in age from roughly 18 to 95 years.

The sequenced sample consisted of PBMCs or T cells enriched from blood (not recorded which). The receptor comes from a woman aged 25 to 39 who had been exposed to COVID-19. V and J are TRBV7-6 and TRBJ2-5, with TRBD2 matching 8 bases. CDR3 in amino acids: CASSLVGGVRETQYF. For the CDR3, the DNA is TGTGCCAGCAGCTTAGTCGGGGGGGTAAGGGAGACCCAGTACTTC.